The 23 T cell receptor beta chains below were found in one sample sequenced in a study of cytomegalovirus exposure and HLA in healthy donors. A multiplex PCR was run with 60 Vbeta primers and 13 Jbeta primers. Profiling relied on immunoSEQ multiplex PCR, and the TCRdb table lists in-frame clones only, not all of them. Of about 150,000 clones listed, about 70% were seen once; the top ten hold around 4.7%. The specimen was PBMCs. These receptors were taken from a man in his sixties in good health and CMV-seronegative.

The chain carries TRBV7-8 and TRBJ1-5; D not certain. The CDR3 consists of 13 residues. V lost 2 bases and J lost 4, with 6 bases in between. Germline V lookup: CDR1 SGHVS, CDR2 FQNEAQ. CDR3 loop: CASSLTGNQPQHF. CDR3 nucleotides: TGTGCCAGCAGCTTAACGGGAAATCAGCCCCAGCATTTT.

The chain links TRBV29-1 to TRBJ2-2, with TRBD1 matching over 8 bases. Germline V lookup: CDR1 SQVTM, CDR2 ANQGSEA. The CDR3 contains 14 residues. V was clipped by 6 bases and J by 8 bases; unmatched bases: 11. CDR3 protein: CSVQLGQGYGELFF. The CDR3 nucleotides read TGCAGCGTCCAACTCGGACAGGGTTATGGGGAGCTGTTTTTT.

The rearrangement uses TRBV6-5 and TRBJ1-2; 9 bases are a match to TRBD1. Germline V gene lookup returns CDR1 MNHEY and CDR2 SVGAGI. The CDR3 runs 14 residues. Trimming removed 6 bases from V and 4 bases from J; junction bases left unmatched: 6. CDR3 nucleotide sequence: TGTGCCAGCAGCCCGGGACAGGGAGGCTATGGCTACACCTTC. Protein product: CASSPGQGGYGYTF.

The chain links TRBV2 to TRBJ1-1; no clear D. This CDR3 comprises 14 residues. The germline V and J ends were trimmed by 5 bases and 2 bases, with 12 bases remaining between them. From germline, CDR1 is SNHLY and CDR2 FYNNEI. The CDR3 here is CASSPEPSNTEAFF. The CDR3 coding sequence is TGTGCCAGCAGTCCGGAGCCATCTAACACTGAAGCTTTCTTT.

The chain joins TRBV4-1 to TRBJ2-1, with 7 positions matching TRBD2. This CDR3 is built from 14 residues. Germline trimming cut 0 bases from V and 10 bases from J; bases unmatched to any gene: 6. Germline CDR1 is MGHRA and CDR2 is YSYEKL. The CDR3 sequence: CASSQEPSGTEQFF. CDR3 sequence (DNA): TGCGCCAGCAGCCAAGAACCGAGCGGGACGGAGCAGTTCTTC.

CDR3 sequence: CASKLGGEAGELFF. The CDR3 DNA reads TGTGCCAGCAAGCTAGGGGGAGAAGCCGGGGAGCTGTTTTTT. The genes are TRBV11-2 and TRBJ2-2; TRBD1 might be the D (6 bases). Germline V gene data show CDR1 as SGHAT and CDR2 as FQNNGV. V gave up 7 bases and J gave up 6 bases, with 15 bases separating them. The length of the CDR3 is 14 residues. Full variable domain (missing parts from reference TRBV11-2 and TRBJ2-2): EAGVAQSPRYKIIEKRQSVAFWCNPISGHATLYWYQQILGQGPKLLIQFQNNGVVDDSQLPKDRFSAERLKGVDSTLKIQPAKLEDSAVYLCASKLGGEAGELFFGEGSRLTVL.

This clone was picked up a small number of times. The V call is TRBV6-6, the J call TRBJ1-1; D is possibly TRBD1 (5 bases). Germline V CDR1 and CDR2: MNHNY, SVGAGI (reference sequence). The CDR3 extends over 14 amino acids. V was shortened by 4 bases and J by 1 base, with 10 bases between the two germline ends. The CDR3 region has the DNA TGTGCCAGCAGTTTAGGGGCGGCGAACACTGAAGCTTTCTTT. It specifies CASSLGAANTEAFF.

The V gene is TRBV30, the J gene TRBJ1-6; D gene ambiguous. This CDR3 region has 13 residues. Germline values: CDR1 GTSNPN, CDR2 SVGIG (reference sequence). The germline V and J ends were trimmed by 3 bases and 7 bases, with 10 bases remaining between them. The CDR3 DNA sequence: TGTGCCTGGAGGGGAGGCGAAAATTCACCCCTCCACTTT. Its protein product is CAWRGGENSPLHF.

This clone was observed a handful of times. The chain combines TRBV19 with TRBJ2-7; tentative D call: TRBD1 (5 bases). V gave up 0 bases and J gave up 2 bases, with 8 bases separating them. CDR3 size: 14 residues. From germline, CDR1 is LNHDA and CDR2 SQIVND (reference sequence). For the CDR3, the DNA is TGTGCCAGTAGTATAGACAGGGAAACCTACGAGCAGTACTTC. Translated: CASSIDRETYEQYF.

The CDR3 spells CASGLVSDTRGSTEAFF. The CDR3 region has the DNA TGTGCTAGTGGTTTGGTATCCGACACCAGGGGTTCCACTGAAGCTTTCTTT. J is TRBJ1-1 and V is TRBV12-5, with a tentative D call TRBD1 (6 bases). Germline CDR1 LGHNT, CDR2 FRNRAP. Trimming cost V 0 bases and J 4 bases, with 18 bases left between them. The CDR3 spans 17 residues.

V usage is TRBV19 and J usage is TRBJ2-1, with TRBD1 matching over 12 bases. With V trimmed by 5 bases and J by 7 bases, 6 bases remained unmatched. CDR3 size: 15 residues. In germline, CDR1 is LNHDA, CDR2 SQIVND (reference sequence). CDR3 bases: TGTGCCAGTAGTGGGCGGGACAGGGGGCAGAATGAGCAGTTCTTC. As protein: CASSGRDRGQNEQFF. Full variable domain (remainder filled in from reference TRBV19 and TRBJ2-1): DGGITQSPKYLFRKEGQNVTLSCEQNLNHDAMYWYRQDPGQGLRLIYYSQIVNDFQKGDIAEGYSVSREKKESFPLTVTSAQKNPTAFYLCASSGRDRGQNEQFFGPGTRLTVL.

The chain has TRBV7-6 and TRBJ2-2, with 10 bases identical to TRBD2. The V gene end was trimmed by 3 bases and the J gene end by 0 bases; junction bases not matched to a gene: 1. The CDR3 extends over 16 amino acids. The V gene's germline CDR1 is SGHVS and CDR2 FNYEAQ. CDR3 amino acids: CASSFTSGANTGELFF. CDR3 DNA: TGTGCCAGCAGCTTCACTAGCGGGGCGAACACCGGGGAGCTGTTTTTT.

The CDR3 protein is CASSLAPDGENIQYF. The CDR3 DNA sequence: TGTGCCAGCAGCTTGGCCCCCGACGGAGAAAACATTCAGTACTTC. This chain connects TRBV5-4 to TRBJ2-4; unclear D gene. The CDR3 totals 15 residues. V lost 0 bases and J 5 bases, leaving 12 bases between the germline ends. The germline gives CDR1 SGHNT, CDR2 YYREEE (reference sequence).

A few counts support this clone. This rearrangement joins TRBV6-6 to TRBJ1-5; a weak D match, TRBD1 (6 bases). The CDR3 has 13 residues. Trimming took 11 bases from V and 4 from J, leaving 15 bases between them. Per the germline V gene, CDR1 is MNHNY and CDR2 is SVGAGI (reference sequence). This CDR3 reads CAVKGGENQPQHF. The CDR3, as DNA: TGTGCCGTCAAAGGGGGGGAAAATCAGCCCCAGCATTTT.

This chain's CDR3 is CASSPGDRGNTEAFF. In DNA, the CDR3 is TGTGCCAGCAGCCCAGGGGACAGGGGGAACACTGAAGCTTTCTTT. This rearrangement joins TRBV27 to TRBJ1-1, with 10 positions matching TRBD1. V shed 6 bases, J shed 1 base, and the junction held 5 bases outside the gene matches. This CDR3 spans 15 amino acids. Germline V gene lookup returns CDR1 MNHEY and CDR2 SMNVEV (reference sequence).

This chain uses TRBV5-1 with TRBJ2-1, with 8 bases identical to TRBD2. The CDR3 is made up of 12 amino acids. CDR1 and CDR2 from the germline V gene are SGHRS and YFSETQ. Trimming removed 2 bases from V and 8 bases from J; junction bases left unmatched: 0. The CDR3 sequence: CASSLAGDEQFF. The CDR3 region has the DNA TGCGCCAGCAGCTTAGCGGGAGATGAGCAGTTCTTC.

V is TRBV11-2 and J is TRBJ2-1, with 8 nucleotides matching TRBD1. The CDR3 totals 17 residues. Losses at the gene ends were 4 bases for V and 2 bases for J; bases not matched to a gene: 10. Looked up from germline, CDR1 is SGHAT and CDR2 is FQNNGV. CDR3 region: CASSSPRDRKPYNEQFF. For the CDR3, the DNA is TGTGCCAGCAGCTCCCCCCGGGACAGGAAGCCCTACAATGAGCAGTTCTTC.

This clone was detected only a few times. The CDR3 DNA follows: TGTGCCAGCAGCTTTGGGCCACCACACGAGCAGTACTTC. Translating gives CASSFGPPHEQYF. The chain links TRBV11-3 to TRBJ2-7; D ambiguous. Trimming removed 3 bases from V and 5 bases from J, with 11 bases in between. The CDR3 totals 13 residues. The germline V gene encodes CDR1 SGHNT and CDR2 YENEEA. Supplemented by reference TRBV11-3 and TRBJ2-7, the full variable domain reads EAGVVQSPRYKIIEKKQPVAFWCNPISGHNTLYWYLQNLGQGPELLIRYENEEAVDDSQLPKDRFSAERLKGVDSTLKIQPAELGDSAVYLCASSFGPPHEQYFGPGTRLTVT.

This chain connects TRBV15 to TRBJ2-7; D might be TRBD2 (5 bases). Germline CDR1 LNHNV, CDR2 YYDKDF (reference sequence). The CDR3 is 14 amino acids. V gave up 0 bases and J gave up 2 bases, with 8 bases separating them. The CDR3, as DNA: TGTGCCACCAGCAGAGATTACGGGACCTACGAGCAGTACTTC. This gives the protein CATSRDYGTYEQYF.

J is TRBJ2-1 and V is TRBV2; tentatively, D is TRBD1 (5 bases). CDR3 size: 13 residues. Trimming pared 1 base from V and 6 bases from J, leaving 7 bases between. Germline lookup yields CDR1 SNHLY and CDR2 FYNNEI. The CDR3 is CASSEETGNEQFF. CDR3 DNA: TGTGCCAGCAGTGAAGAAACAGGCAATGAGCAGTTCTTC.

About this clone itself: One junction end disagrees with the germline gene, perhaps due to a read error. This chain uses TRBV2 with TRBJ2-1; TRBD2 agrees at 12 bases. CDR1 SNHLY and CDR2 FYNNEI come from the germline V gene. This CDR3 region has 18 residues. The DNA for the CDR3 is TGTGCCAGCAGTGAAGGCCGACTAGCGGGAGTTTCCTACAATGAGCGGTTCTTC. Translating it yields CASSEGRLAGVSYNERFF.

The rearrangement joins TRBV9 to TRBJ1-2; perhaps TRBD1 as D (6 bases). The V gene's germline CDR1 is SGDLS and CDR2 YYNGEE. This CDR3 has 15 amino acids. The V and J ends lost 2 bases and 0 bases respectively, with 11 bases between them. The CDR3 region is CASSVSGTSNYGYTF. The CDR3 DNA is TGTGCCAGCAGCGTCTCCGGGACATCTAACTATGGCTACACCTTC.

The rearrangement uses TRBV7-3 and TRBJ2-5, with 9 nucleotides matching TRBD2. The junction had 2 bases not matched to a gene; V was cut back by 5 bases and J by 4 bases. CDR1 is SGHTA, CDR2 FQGTGA, per germline. The CDR3 length is 13 residues. CDR3 DNA sequence: TGTGCCAGCAGCCCGGGACTAGCAGAGACCCAGTACTTC. Translated, it gives CASSPGLAETQYF.